This TCR beta chain is drawn from a study of T cell repertoires in cytomegalovirus infection. A single record per CDR3 protein comes from TCRdb applying MiXCR to the reads. Altogether some 480,000 distinct CDR3 sequences are present, around 35% being singletons, with the ten largest covering 15% to 20%. Notes on this clonotype: Its antigen is not known.

The germline V gene has CDR1 SGHAT and CDR2 FQNNGV. The CDR3 length is 16 residues. Trimming took 3 bases from V and 2 from J, leaving 14 bases between them. Source: cultured PBMCs, taken from culture after CMV antigen stimulation. This sequence was found in a human donor in good health (CMV status not recorded). Some clones in this sample may be carry-over from other donors' samples. The chain employs TRBV11-2 and TRBJ1-3, with D unresolved. CDR3 nucleotides: TGTGCCAGCAGCTTGGAGGTGGGGTTGACTGGAAACACCATATATTTT. The encoded protein is CASSLEVGLTGNTIYF.